This TCR beta chain was sequenced for a study of T-cell reconstitution after alpha-beta-depleted transplantation in children. TCRbeta library construction was performed incorporating unique molecular identifiers. MiXCR was run by TCRdb on the PCR reads, yielding one entry per CDR3 protein. The sample holds around 400,000 distinct CDR3 sequences, approximately 11% seen once. This clonotype has a handful of counts. The germline V gene has CDR1 MGHDK and CDR2 SYGVNS. The CDR3 contains 15 residues. J gave up 4 bases and V 1 base, and 5 bases lay outside the gene matches. The chain links TRBV25-1 to TRBJ2-5, with 8 bases lining up with TRBD1. This TCR was recovered from a human donor who donated a stem cell graft to a child with acute myeloid leukemia. Sample: PBMCs from the stem cell graft donor, taken from the stem cell graft. The CDR3: CASSEWAGGRETQYF. In nucleotides, the CDR3 is TGTGCCAGCAGTGAATGGGCAGGGGGCAGAGAGACCCAGTACTTC.